The 9 T cell receptor beta chains below all came from one sample that was sequenced in a study of PD-L1 blockade in urothelial cancer. Described time point: peripheral blood 6 weeks after treatment start. Sequencing used immunoSEQ multiplex PCR; TCRdb keeps in-frame clones, though not all of them. The sample has more than 60,000 clones, roughly 86% seen once; the top ten hold about 11%. The sequencing here drew on PBMCs, taken around atezolizumab (anti-PD-L1) treatment. The receptors here all came from a man in his 60s with urothelial cancer.

The chain is built from TRBV7-9 and TRBJ2-1; the D is unclear. CDR1 and CDR2 (germline): SEHNR, FQNEAQ (reference sequence). The V gene lost 6 bases and the J gene lost 8 bases, with 11 bases spanning the gap. The CDR3 sequence is 12 residues long. In nucleotides, the CDR3 is TGTGCCAGCAGTCTTTATGGAGATGAGCAGTTCTTC. Translating it yields CASSLYGDEQFF. The whole variable domain, filled in from reference TRBV7-9 and TRBJ2-1, reads DTGVSQNPRHKITKRGQNVTFRCDPISEHNRLYWYRQTLGQGPEFLTYFQNEAQLEKSRLLSDRFSAERPKGSFSTLEIQRTEQGDSAMYLCASSLYGDEQFFGPGTRLTVL.

The J gene is TRBJ1-1, the V gene TRBV7-9; 8 nucleotides agree with TRBD1. Per germline, CDR1 SEHNR and CDR2 FQNEAQ (reference sequence). The trim removed 4 bases at V and 4 bases at J, leaving 11 bases unmatched. The CDR3 consists of 16 residues. CDR3 residues: CASSSTNTTGGTEAFF. CDR3 DNA sequence: TGTGCCAGCAGCTCCACAAATACTACAGGGGGCACTGAAGCTTTCTTT.

The chain employs TRBV6-5 and TRBJ2-1; 8 bases map to TRBD1. This CDR3 region has 16 residues. In germline, CDR1 is MNHEY, CDR2 SVGAGI. Losses at the gene ends were 4 bases for V and 0 bases for J; bases not matched to a gene: 5. CDR3 nucleotides: TGTGCCAGCAGTTCCGGACAGGGAAGCTCCTACAATGAGCAGTTCTTC. It codes for CASSSGQGSSYNEQFF.

The V and J genes are TRBV5-1 and TRBJ2-5; 9 bases align to TRBD1. This CDR3 contains 15 residues. Trimming at V came to 4 bases and at J to 3 bases, leaving 7 bases not matched to a gene. Looked up from germline, CDR1 is SGHRS and CDR2 is YFSETQ. The CDR3 sequence: CASSTRDRVKETQYF. CDR3 DNA: TGCGCCAGCAGCACCCGGGACAGGGTTAAAGAGACCCAGTACTTC.

This clone was recorded once. The chain has TRBV6-1 and TRBJ2-3; TRBD2 aligns across 13 bases. CDR1 and CDR2 from the germline V gene are MNHNS and SASEGT. The CDR3 covers 18 residues. J was trimmed by 0 bases and V by 4 bases; bases with no gene match: 7. The CDR3 coding sequence is TGTGCCAGCAGTGGAGGACTAGCGGGGGTTTCTAGCACAGATACGCAGTATTTT. It encodes CASSGGLAGVSSTDTQYF.

This sequence joins TRBV29-1 and TRBJ1-1; D might be TRBD1 (6 bases). Trimming left V 6 bases short and J 2 bases short, with 13 bases between. Per germline, CDR1 SQVTM and CDR2 ANQGSEA. The CDR3 consists of 13 residues. CDR3 sequence reads: CSVGEGGNTEAFF. CDR3 DNA: TGCAGCGTGGGGGAGGGGGGTAACACTGAAGCTTTCTTT. Based on the CDR3 plus reference TRBV29-1 and TRBJ1-1, the full variable domain is SAVISQKPSRDICQRGTSLTIQCQVDSQVTMMFWYRQQPGQSLTLIATANQGSEATYESGFVIDKFPISRPNLTFSTLTVSNMSPEDSSIYLCSVGEGGNTEAFFGQGTRLTVV.

This chain joins TRBV28 and TRBJ2-4, with D possibly being TRBD1 (6 bases). The CDR3 is 15 amino acids. Germline lookup yields CDR1 MDHEN and CDR2 SYDVKM. Between the trimmed V and J ends, which lost 5 bases and 1 base, there was a span of 12 bases. The CDR3 nucleotides read TGTGCCAGCAGTGGGGTTGGGGGCGCCAAAAACATTCAGTACTTC. Protein product: CASSGVGGAKNIQYF.

The gene calls are TRBV5-6 and TRBJ2-1; 12 positions agree with TRBD1. The CDR3 contains 15 residues. V lost 2 bases to trimming and J lost 8 bases; unmatched junction nucleotides: 5. Germline CDR1 and CDR2: SGHDT and YYEEEE. The CDR3 here is CASSFGTGGFYEQFF. As DNA, the CDR3 is TGTGCCAGCAGCTTTGGGACAGGGGGCTTTTATGAGCAGTTCTTC.

This clone is a singleton in its sample. CDR3 DNA sequence: TGCGCCAGCAGCCAACGTACAACGGGCACCGGGGAGCTGTTTTTT. It codes for CASSQRTTGTGELFF. This chain connects TRBV4-3 to TRBJ2-2, with unresolved D. Trimming removed 2 bases at V and 4 bases at J, with 11 bases between. The germline CDR1 and CDR2 sequences are LGHNA and YSLEER. The CDR3 is 15 residues long.